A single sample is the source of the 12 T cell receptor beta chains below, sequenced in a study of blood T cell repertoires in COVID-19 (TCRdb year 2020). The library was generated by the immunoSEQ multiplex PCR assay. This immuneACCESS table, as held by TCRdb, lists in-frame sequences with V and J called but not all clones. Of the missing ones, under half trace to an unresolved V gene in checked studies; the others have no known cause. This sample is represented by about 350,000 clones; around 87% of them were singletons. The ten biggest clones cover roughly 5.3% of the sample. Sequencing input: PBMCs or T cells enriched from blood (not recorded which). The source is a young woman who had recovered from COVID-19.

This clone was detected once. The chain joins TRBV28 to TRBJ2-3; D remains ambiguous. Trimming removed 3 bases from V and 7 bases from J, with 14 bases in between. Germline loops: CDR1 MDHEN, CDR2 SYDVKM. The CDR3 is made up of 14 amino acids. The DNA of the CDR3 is TGTGCCAGCAGTTTGACCGTGGGCCAGAATACGCAGTATTTT. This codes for CASSLTVGQNTQYF.

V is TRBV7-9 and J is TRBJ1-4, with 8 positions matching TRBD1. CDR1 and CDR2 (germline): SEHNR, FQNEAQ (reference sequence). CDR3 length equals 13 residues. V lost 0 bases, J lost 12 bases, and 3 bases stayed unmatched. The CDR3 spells CASSLARTGQLFF. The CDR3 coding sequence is TGTGCCAGCAGCTTAGCGCGGACAGGGCAACTGTTTTTT.

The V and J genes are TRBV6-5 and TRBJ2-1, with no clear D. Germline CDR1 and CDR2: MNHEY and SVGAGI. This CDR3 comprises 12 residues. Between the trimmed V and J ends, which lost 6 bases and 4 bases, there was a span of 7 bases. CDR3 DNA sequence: TGTGCCAGCAGGACATCGTACAATGAGCAGTTCTTC. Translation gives CASRTSYNEQFF.

The CDR3 nucleotides read TGTGCCAGCGCCCCCGGGTTAGATACGCAGTATTTT. Translating it yields CASAPGLDTQYF. This chain uses TRBV11-2 with TRBJ2-3, with D hard to call. Trimming left V 8 bases short and J 5 bases short, with 11 bases between. Germline CDR1 reads SGHAT; CDR2 reads FQNNGV. This CDR3 has 12 amino acids.

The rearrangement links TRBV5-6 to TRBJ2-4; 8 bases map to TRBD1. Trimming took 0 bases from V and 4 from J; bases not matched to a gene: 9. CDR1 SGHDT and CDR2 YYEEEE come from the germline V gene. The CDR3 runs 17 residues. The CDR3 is CASSLEKDRVLKNIQYF. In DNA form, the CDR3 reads TGTGCCAGCAGCTTGGAAAAGGACAGGGTATTGAAAAACATTCAGTACTTC.

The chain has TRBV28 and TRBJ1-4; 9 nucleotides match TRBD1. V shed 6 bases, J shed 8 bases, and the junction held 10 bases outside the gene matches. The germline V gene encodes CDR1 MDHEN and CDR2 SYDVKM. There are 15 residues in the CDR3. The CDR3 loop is CASRDPGQGGEKLFF. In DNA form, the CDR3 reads TGTGCCAGCAGGGATCCGGGACAGGGCGGCGAAAAACTGTTTTTT.

CDR3 region: CASSEGGTGDYYGYTF. CDR3 nucleotides: TGTGCCAGCAGTGAAGGGGGGACAGGGGACTACTATGGCTACACCTTC. V gene TRBV6-1 combines with J gene TRBJ1-2, with TRBD1 matching 10 bases. Germline assignment: CDR1 MNHNS and CDR2 SASEGT. This CDR3 has 16 residues. Unmatched junction bases numbered 5, after V lost 1 base and J lost 3 bases.

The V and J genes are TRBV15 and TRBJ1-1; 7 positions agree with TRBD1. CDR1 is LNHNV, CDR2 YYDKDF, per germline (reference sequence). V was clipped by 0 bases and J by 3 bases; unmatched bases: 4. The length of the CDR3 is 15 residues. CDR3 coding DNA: TGTGCCACCAGCAGAGATGGGGGACAGCACACTGAAGCTTTCTTT. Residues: CATSRDGGQHTEAFF.

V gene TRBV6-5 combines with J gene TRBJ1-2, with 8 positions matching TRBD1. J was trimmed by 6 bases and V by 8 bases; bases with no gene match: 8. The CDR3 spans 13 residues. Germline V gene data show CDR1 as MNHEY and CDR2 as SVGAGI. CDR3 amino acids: CASEPTGEDGYTF. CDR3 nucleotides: TGTGCCAGCGAACCGACAGGGGAAGATGGCTACACCTTC.

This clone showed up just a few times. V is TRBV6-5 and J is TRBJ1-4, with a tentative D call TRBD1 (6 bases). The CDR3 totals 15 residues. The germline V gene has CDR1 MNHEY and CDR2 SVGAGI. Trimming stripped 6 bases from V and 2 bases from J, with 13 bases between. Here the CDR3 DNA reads TGTGCCAGCAGAACAGGGTTTGGGACTAATGAAAAACTGTTTTTT. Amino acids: CASRTGFGTNEKLFF.

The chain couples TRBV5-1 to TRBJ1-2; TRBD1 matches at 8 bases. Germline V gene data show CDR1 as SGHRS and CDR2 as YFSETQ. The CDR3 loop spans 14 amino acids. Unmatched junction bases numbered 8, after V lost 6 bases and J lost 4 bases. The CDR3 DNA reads TGCGCCAGCACCAATGGACAGGGAAGCTATGGCTACACCTTC. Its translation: CASTNGQGSYGYTF.

DNA for the CDR3: TGTGCCAGCAGCGAGAGTACAGGTCCGGTTGGCTACGAGCAGTACTTC. It yields the protein CASSESTGPVGYEQYF. V usage is TRBV5-8 and J usage is TRBJ2-7; the D gene is possibly TRBD1 (5 bases). Trimming left V 4 bases short and J 3 bases short, with 20 bases between. The CDR3 extends over 16 amino acids. Germline assignment: CDR1 SGHTS and CDR2 YDEGEE.